These 11 T cell receptor beta chains were all obtained from the same sample, sequenced in a study of T-cell reconstitution after alpha-beta-depleted transplantation in children. Preparation of the TCRbeta library was carried out with unique molecular identifiers. TCRdb reprocessed the PCR reads with MiXCR, giving one entry per CDR3 protein. The sample yields around 210,000 distinct CDR3 sequences, about 6.6% seen once. Sequencing was performed on PBMCs, taken before TCRalphabeta/CD19-depleted stem cell transplant. The source is a boy aged 2 to 10 with acute lymphoblastic leukemia, due to receive a stem cell transplant.

This chain connects TRBV27 to TRBJ1-6, with unresolved D. V was pared by 0 bases and J by 9 bases, with 9 bases between. CDR1 and CDR2 (germline): MNHEY, SMNVEV (reference sequence). CDR3 size: 14 residues. In DNA, the CDR3 is TGTGCCAGCAGTTTATCCCCCCCAGTTTCACCCCTCCACTTT. Amino acid sequence: CASSLSPPVSPLHF.

This clonotype was counted ten times or more. V usage is TRBV6-2 or TRBV6-3 and J usage is TRBJ2-2; perhaps D is TRBD1 or TRBD2 (5 bases each). The length of the CDR3 is 15 residues. From germline, CDR1 is MNHEY and CDR2 SVGEGT. V lost 10 bases and J 1 base, leaving 16 bases between the germline ends. The CDR3 loop reads CATSGQTRNTGELFF. Written as DNA, the CDR3 is TGTGCCACCTCGGGGCAGACCAGGAACACCGGGGAGCTGTTTTTT.

There are many counts of this clonotype. The CDR3 is CASRVGSIGLNTEAFF. DNA of the CDR3: TGTGCCAGCAGGGTGGGTTCCATCGGCCTGAACACTGAAGCTTTCTTT. The chain is built from TRBV28 and TRBJ1-1, with D uncertain. Trimming shortened V by 6 bases and J by 0 bases, and 17 bases separated the two germline ends. CDR1 is MDHEN, CDR2 SYDVKM, per germline. The CDR3 extends over 16 amino acids.

In its sample, this clonotype was seen many times. The chain employs TRBV11-2 and TRBJ2-1; TRBD2 might be the D (5 bases). The CDR3 loop spans 16 amino acids. CDR1 and CDR2 (germline): SGHAT, FQNNGV. With 5 bases removed from V and 3 bases from J, the gap between germline ends came to 17 bases. The CDR3 bases are TGTGCCAGCAGCGCCTCGACTATTTTCCTCTACAATGAGCAGTTCTTC. Its protein product is CASSASTIFLYNEQFF.

This clonotype was seen a single time. This could be a read error, since a much larger clone is one nucleotide away. This likely comes from a read error, as the CDR3 has no conserved phenylalanine or tryptophan at its end. The chain joins TRBV28 to TRBJ2-7; 8 nucleotides agree with TRBD1. CDR3 length equals 14 residues. V shed 8 bases, J shed 3 bases, and the junction held 9 bases outside the gene matches. Per germline, CDR1 MDHEN and CDR2 SYDVKM. The CDR3 loop reads CASRTGTGDYEQYL. The DNA for the CDR3 is TGTGCCAGCCGAACCGGGACAGGCGACTACGAGCAGTACCTC.

This clonotype was seen ten or more times. This chain connects TRBV5-1 to TRBJ2-1; TRBD2 aligns across 12 bases. CDR1 is SGHRS, CDR2 YFSETQ, per germline. This CDR3 is built from 16 residues. V was pared by 5 bases and J by 10 bases, with 13 bases of the junction left unmatched. DNA of the CDR3: TGCGCCAGCAGGCACCTGACTAGCGGGAGAGGTCGAGAGCAGTTCTTC. Its protein is CASRHLTSGRGREQFF.

This clonotype turned up a few times. V usage is TRBV20-1 and J usage is TRBJ2-5; possibly TRBD2 for D (7 bases). The ends were cut back, 3 bases at V and 3 bases at J, with 17 bases in the middle. CDR3 length: 15 residues. The germline CDR1 and CDR2 sequences are DFQATT and SNEGSKA (reference sequence). This CDR3 reads CSARRGGAGKETQYF. The CDR3 DNA sequence: TGCAGTGCTAGGCGCGGGGGCGCGGGTAAAGAGACCCAGTACTTC.

The CDR3 region is CASSLVASGVGSYEQYF. In DNA, the CDR3 is TGTGCCAGCAGCTTAGTGGCTAGCGGGGTCGGTTCCTACGAGCAGTACTTC. The chain recombines TRBV7-2 with TRBJ2-7, with 9 bases fitting TRBD2. Trimming removed 1 base from V and 1 base from J; junction bases left unmatched: 8. Per the germline V gene, CDR1 is SGHTA and CDR2 is FQGNSA. CDR3 length: 17 amino acids.

This clonotype was counted many times. The chain is built from TRBV6-5 and TRBJ2-3, with D hard to call. CDR3 size: 14 residues. Germline assignment: CDR1 MNHEY and CDR2 SVGAGI. V was cut by 5 bases and J by 0 bases, with 9 bases left in between. CDR3 in amino acids: CASSPNFSTDTQYF. The CDR3 nucleotides read TGTGCCAGCAGTCCAAACTTTAGCACAGATACGCAGTATTTT.

The sample holds a few counts of this clonotype. The chain uses TRBV6-2 or TRBV6-3 and TRBJ1-5; perhaps TRBD1 as D (6 bases). The CDR3 has 15 amino acids. Germline V gives CDR1 MNHEY, CDR2 SVGEGT. The V end lost 1 base, the J end lost 4 bases, and 11 bases lay between the germline ends. The CDR3 nucleotides read TGTGCCAGCAGTTACTGGGGGCAGCCTAATCAGCCCCAGCATTTT. It yields the protein CASSYWGQPNQPQHF.

This clonotype has at least ten counts. This sequence joins TRBV29-1 and TRBJ2-5; D is perhaps TRBD2 (7 bases). V lost 3 bases to trimming and J lost 5 bases, with 16 bases between them. The CDR3 covers 14 residues. Germline lookup yields CDR1 SQVTM and CDR2 ANQGSEA. Written as DNA, the CDR3 is TGCAGCGTTGAGGGGGGGGCTCTAGAGGAGACCCAGTACTTC. It encodes CSVEGGALEETQYF.